Below, 17 T cell receptor beta chains from the same sample are listed, as sequenced in a study of T cell changes during pregnancy in multiple sclerosis. Only in-frame clones appear in the TCRdb table, and some are missing; sequencing was by immunoSEQ multiplex PCR. The data hold approximately 100,000 clones, with about nine tenths observed a single time. The sequencing used peripheral blood, collected after pregnancy. All receptors come from a female donor with multiple sclerosis, enrolled in a pregnancy study.

This chain uses TRBV7-3 with TRBJ1-6, with TRBD1 as a possible D gene (5 bases). Germline V gene sequence: CDR1 SGHTA, CDR2 FQGTGA. This CDR3 is 13 amino acids long. Trimming took 4 bases from V and 6 from J, leaving 7 bases between them. This CDR3 is CASSSTVNSPLHF. CDR3 DNA: TGTGCCAGCAGCTCGACAGTTAATTCACCCCTCCACTTT.

This clone was detected once. The V and J genes are TRBV27 and TRBJ2-7; tentative D call: TRBD2 (7 bases). The CDR3 spans 17 residues. V gave up 3 bases and J gave up 2 bases, with 20 bases separating them. Per germline, CDR1 MNHEY and CDR2 SMNVEV (reference sequence). The CDR3 sequence: CASSLGGGSLVTYEQYF. The CDR3 bases are TGTGCCAGCAGTTTGGGGGGGGGCAGCCTAGTCACCTACGAGCAGTACTTC.

This sequence joins TRBV14 and TRBJ2-7; D remains ambiguous. This CDR3 contains 15 residues. CDR1 is SGHDN, CDR2 FVKESK, per germline. The V end lost 0 bases, the J end lost 0 bases, and 9 bases lay between the germline ends. In nucleotides, the CDR3 is TGTGCCAGCAGCCAAGATTGGGCAGCCTCCTACGAGCAGTACTTC. Protein product: CASSQDWAASYEQYF.

The chain links TRBV19 to TRBJ1-6, with D uncertain. Trimming removed 6 bases at V and 9 bases at J, with 15 bases between. Germline CDR1 LNHDA, CDR2 SQIVND (reference sequence). This CDR3 is built from 14 residues. In DNA form, the CDR3 reads TGTGCCAGTAGGGCGGGAGAGTGGGGTTCACCCCTCCACTTT. This codes for CASRAGEWGSPLHF.

This clone was detected only once. The J gene is TRBJ2-7, the V gene TRBV2; 8 bases match TRBD2. The CDR3 runs to 15 residues. The junction had 8 bases not matched to a gene; V was cut back by 5 bases and J by 2 bases. Looked up from germline, CDR1 is SNHLY and CDR2 is FYNNEI. Here the CDR3 reads CASSQERGSPYEQYF. As DNA, the CDR3 is TGTGCCAGCAGTCAAGAGCGGGGGAGTCCCTACGAGCAGTACTTC.

This chain connects TRBV6-1 to TRBJ2-5, with a tentative D call TRBD2 (7 bases). V was cut by 7 bases and J by 5 bases, with 17 bases left in between. The CDR3 contains 14 residues. Germline values: CDR1 MNHNS, CDR2 SASEGT. This CDR3 reads CASTRGGAEETQYF. CDR3 nucleotides: TGTGCCAGCACCCGTGGGGGGGCGGAGGAGACCCAGTACTTC.

CDR3 sequence: CASSKRGGLSYNEQFF. DNA of the CDR3: TGTGCCAGCAGTAAGCGGGGGGGGCTCTCCTACAATGAGCAGTTCTTC. The chain joins TRBV6-6 to TRBJ2-1; 10 bases fit TRBD2. CDR1 and CDR2 (germline): MNHNY, SVGAGI (reference sequence). J lost 0 bases, V lost 5 bases, and 4 bases had no gene match. The CDR3 has 16 residues.

The rearrangement links TRBV9 to TRBJ2-5, with 11 nucleotides matching TRBD1. Germline CDR1 reads SGDLS; CDR2 reads YYNGEE. This CDR3 has 16 amino acids. V shed 4 bases and J 4 bases; nucleotides not matched to a gene: 9. DNA for the CDR3: TGTGCCAGCAGCTCACAACTGGGACAGGGGGTAGAGACCCAGTACTTC. Its translation: CASSSQLGQGVETQYF. Using reference TRBV9 and TRBJ2-5 for the parts outside the CDR3, the full variable domain is DSGVTQTPKHLITATGQRVTLRCSPRSGDLSVYWYQQSLDQGLQFLIQYYNGEERAKGNILERFSAQQFPDLHSELNLSSLELGDSALYFCASSSQLGQGVETQYFGPGTRLLVL.

The chain joins TRBV2 to TRBJ1-2, with D perhaps TRBD1 (6 bases). Germline CDR1 is SNHLY and CDR2 is FYNNEI. The CDR3 has 13 amino acids. Trimming stripped 6 bases from V and 3 bases from J, with 11 bases between. CDR3: CASSQGQYYGYTF. In DNA form, the CDR3 reads TGTGCCAGCAGCCAAGGACAGTACTATGGCTACACCTTC.

CDR3 bases: TGTGCCAGCAGCTCACCCCCACTAGCGGGGGGGAGGACCTACGAGCAGTACTTC. Translation gives CASSSPPLAGGRTYEQYF. This sequence joins TRBV11-2 and TRBJ2-7; 13 nucleotides line up with TRBD2. The V segment lost 4 bases and the J segment 2 bases; nucleotides outside the gene matches: 11. Germline V gene data show CDR1 as SGHAT and CDR2 as FQNNGV. The CDR3 has 18 amino acids.

The V gene is TRBV28, the J gene TRBJ2-7; D is uncertain. This CDR3 region has 11 residues. Germline loops: CDR1 MDHEN, CDR2 SYDVKM. The V end was cut by 5 bases, the J end by 2 bases, with 4 bases between. CDR3 loop: CASSQAYEQYF. The DNA for the CDR3 is TGTGCCAGCAGTCAGGCCTACGAGCAGTACTTC.

The V call is TRBV7-2, the J call TRBJ2-3; no firm D call. This CDR3 spans 15 amino acids. Germline-derived CDR1 and CDR2 are SGHTA and FQGNSA. Trimming removed 3 bases from V and 4 bases from J, with 14 bases in between. The CDR3 sequence: CASSFVRHGPDTQYF. Here the CDR3 DNA reads TGTGCCAGCAGCTTTGTTCGACACGGCCCAGATACGCAGTATTTT.

This rearrangement joins TRBV15 to TRBJ2-7; TRBD2 is a possible D gene (5 bases). This CDR3 comprises 17 residues. The germline V gene encodes CDR1 LNHNV and CDR2 YYDKDF (reference sequence). V was trimmed by 1 base and J by 2 bases, leaving 18 bases between them. This CDR3 reads CATSRVLGSVMTYEQYF. CDR3 coding DNA: TGTGCCACCAGCAGAGTACTTGGTAGCGTTATGACCTACGAGCAGTACTTC.

J is TRBJ2-2 and V is TRBV18, with D tentatively TRBD1 (6 bases). Looked up from germline, CDR1 is KGHSH and CDR2 is LQKENI. V was trimmed by 6 bases and J by 5 bases, leaving 7 bases between them. The CDR3 is 12 amino acids. The DNA for the CDR3 is TGTGCCAGCTCCACAGGGACCGGGGAGCTGTTTTTT. Translation: CASSTGTGELFF.

The V call is TRBV19, the J call TRBJ1-2; TRBD1 aligns across 7 bases. From germline, CDR1 is LNHDA and CDR2 SQIVND (reference sequence). This CDR3 has 16 amino acids. The ends lost 0 bases at V and 2 bases at J; junction bases unmatched: 6. CDR3 DNA: TGTGCCAGTAGTATAGAAGGGTCCAGGGGGAACTATGGCTACACCTTC. It is translated as CASSIEGSRGNYGYTF.

The rearrangement links TRBV11-2 to TRBJ2-2; 8 bases fit TRBD1. Germline assignment: CDR1 SGHAT and CDR2 FQNNGV. Trimming took 7 bases from V and 1 from J; bases not matched to a gene: 5. CDR3 size: 15 residues. The CDR3 DNA sequence: TGTGCCAGCACCCTTGGGACAGGGAACACCGGGGAGCTGTTTTTT. Translated: CASTLGTGNTGELFF.

The V call is TRBV2, the J call TRBJ1-5; TRBD1 matches at 7 bases. Germline-derived CDR1 and CDR2 are SNHLY and FYNNEI. Trimming removed 6 bases from V and 0 bases from J; junction bases left unmatched: 8. The CDR3 is made up of 16 amino acids. Here the CDR3 reads CASRGRTGASNQPQHF. The CDR3, as DNA: TGTGCCAGCAGGGGGCGCACAGGGGCTAGCAATCAGCCCCAGCATTTT. Full variable domain (missing parts from reference TRBV2 and TRBJ1-5): EPEVTQTPSHQVTQMGQEVILRCVPISNHLYFYWYRQILGQKVEFLVSFYNNEISEKSEIFDDQFSVERPDGSNFTLKIRSTKLEDSAMYFCASRGRTGASNQPQHFGDGTRLSIL.